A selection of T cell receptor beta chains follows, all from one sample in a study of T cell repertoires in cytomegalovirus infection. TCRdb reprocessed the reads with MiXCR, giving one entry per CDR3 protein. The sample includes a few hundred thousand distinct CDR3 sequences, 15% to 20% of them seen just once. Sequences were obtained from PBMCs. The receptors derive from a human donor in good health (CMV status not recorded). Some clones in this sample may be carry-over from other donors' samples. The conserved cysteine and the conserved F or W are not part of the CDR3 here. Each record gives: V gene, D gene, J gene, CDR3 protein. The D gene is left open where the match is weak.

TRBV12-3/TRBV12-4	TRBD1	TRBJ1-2	ASRTGAGGGYT
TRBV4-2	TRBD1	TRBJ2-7	ASSPGGRTYEQY
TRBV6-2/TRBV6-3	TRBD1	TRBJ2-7	ASNLKGTGISYEQY
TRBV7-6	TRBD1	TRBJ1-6	ASSPDRDRGSPLH
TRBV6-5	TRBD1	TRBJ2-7	ASRRASTGYYEQY
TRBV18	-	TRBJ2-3	ASSQAGDTQY
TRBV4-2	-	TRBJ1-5	ASSQEGRFNQPQH
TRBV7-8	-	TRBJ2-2	ASSLALRGEFGTGELF
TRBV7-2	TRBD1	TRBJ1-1	ASTLRQGNTEAF
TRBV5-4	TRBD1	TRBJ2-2	ASSFDRGTTGELF
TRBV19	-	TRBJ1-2	ASTSGRAQDYGYT
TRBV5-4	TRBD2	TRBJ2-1	ASSLVASGYNEQF
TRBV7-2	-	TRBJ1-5	ASNYNSNQPQH
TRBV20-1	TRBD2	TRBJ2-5	SARDAGGQETQY
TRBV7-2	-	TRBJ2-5	ASSSTREETQY
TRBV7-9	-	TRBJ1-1	ASSAGTENTEAF
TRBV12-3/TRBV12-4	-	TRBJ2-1	ASAERTYNEQF
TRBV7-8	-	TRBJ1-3	ASSLVPPSISGNTIY
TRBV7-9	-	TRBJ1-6	ASSTGSVANSPLH
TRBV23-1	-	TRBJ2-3	ASREGQRSTDTQY
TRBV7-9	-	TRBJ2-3	ASSLMEGADTQY
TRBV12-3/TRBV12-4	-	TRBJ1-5	ASSRNSNQPQH
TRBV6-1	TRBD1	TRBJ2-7	ASSVDRGYEQY
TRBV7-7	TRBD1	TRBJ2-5	ASSLSGQGGETQY
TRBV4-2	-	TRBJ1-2	ASSQNRDSRGYT
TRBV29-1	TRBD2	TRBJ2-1	SVPLAGGPYNEQF
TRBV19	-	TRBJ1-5	ASSWGNRPQH
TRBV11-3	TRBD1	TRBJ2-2	ASSRDRGTGGELF
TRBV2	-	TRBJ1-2	ASQGDEYGYT
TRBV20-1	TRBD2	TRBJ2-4	SAPVPLASGGARIQY
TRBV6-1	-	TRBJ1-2	ASSVGGFYGYT
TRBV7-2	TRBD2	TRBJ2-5	ASSERLAGGRETQY
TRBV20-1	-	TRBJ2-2	SAREIRQGRGNTGELF
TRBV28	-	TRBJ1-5	ASNPTGGMGNQPQH
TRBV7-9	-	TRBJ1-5	ASSPGGGLHQPQH
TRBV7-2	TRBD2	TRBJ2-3	ASSLGGLAVLY
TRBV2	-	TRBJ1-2	ASSLDRSRGYT
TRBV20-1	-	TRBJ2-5	SARDAGRQETQY
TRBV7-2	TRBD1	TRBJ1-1	ASSARGQNTEAF
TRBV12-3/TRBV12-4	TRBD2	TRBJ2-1	ASSLGTSGWNEQF
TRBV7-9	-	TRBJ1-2	ASSLAQGEANYGYT
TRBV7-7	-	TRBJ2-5	ASSLYRGVQETQY
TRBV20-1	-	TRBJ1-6	SAPNPGVWGSPLH
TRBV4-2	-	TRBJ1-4	ASSQDDSYEKLF
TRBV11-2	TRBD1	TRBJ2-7	ASSSSRGQIYEQY
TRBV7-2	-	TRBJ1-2	ASSLGVGGSYGYT